This TCR beta chain was recovered during a study of blood T cell repertoires in COVID-19. Sequencing was performed with immunoSEQ multiplex PCR; in TCRdb, only in-frame clones are kept and a portion is missing. The sample has about 160,000 clones, about 81% seen once; the top ten hold 15% to 20%. CDR1 and CDR2 (germline): LNHDA, SQIVND (reference sequence). The CDR3 extends over 13 amino acids. The germline V and J ends were trimmed by 10 bases and 4 bases, with 16 bases remaining between them. The V and J genes are TRBV19 and TRBJ2-5, with D possibly TRBD2 on 7 matching bases. Sample: peripheral blood. This clonotype originated in a woman of 80 years or more with acute or convalescent COVID-19. The CDR3 spells CATSVGGAETQYF. The CDR3 DNA follows: TGTGCCACCTCAGTAGGGGGGGCAGAGACCCAGTACTTC.